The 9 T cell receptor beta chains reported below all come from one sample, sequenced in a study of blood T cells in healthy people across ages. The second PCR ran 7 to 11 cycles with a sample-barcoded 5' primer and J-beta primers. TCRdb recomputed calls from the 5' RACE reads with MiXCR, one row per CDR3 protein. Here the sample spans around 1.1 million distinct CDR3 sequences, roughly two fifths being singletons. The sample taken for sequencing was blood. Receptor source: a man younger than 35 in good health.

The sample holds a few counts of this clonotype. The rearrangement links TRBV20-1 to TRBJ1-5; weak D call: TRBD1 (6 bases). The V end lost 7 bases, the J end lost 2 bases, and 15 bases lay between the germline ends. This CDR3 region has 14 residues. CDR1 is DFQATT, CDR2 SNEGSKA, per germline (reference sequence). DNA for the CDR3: TGCAGTGTAAGGGGGGGGACCGGCAATCAGCCCCAGCATTTT. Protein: CSVRGGTGNQPQHF.

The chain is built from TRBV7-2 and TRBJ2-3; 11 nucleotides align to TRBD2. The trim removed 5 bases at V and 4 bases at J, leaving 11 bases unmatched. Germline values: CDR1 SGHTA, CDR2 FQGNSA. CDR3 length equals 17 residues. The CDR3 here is CASSIFSSGGIADTQYF. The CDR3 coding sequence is TGTGCCAGCAGCATATTCTCTAGCGGGGGGATCGCAGATACGCAGTATTTT.

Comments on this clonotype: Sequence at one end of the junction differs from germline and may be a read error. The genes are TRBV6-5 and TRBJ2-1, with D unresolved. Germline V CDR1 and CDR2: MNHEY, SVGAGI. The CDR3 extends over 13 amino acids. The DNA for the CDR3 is TGTGCCAGCAGTGACTCTTGGGTTGATGAGCAGTTCTTC. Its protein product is CASSDSWVDEQFF.

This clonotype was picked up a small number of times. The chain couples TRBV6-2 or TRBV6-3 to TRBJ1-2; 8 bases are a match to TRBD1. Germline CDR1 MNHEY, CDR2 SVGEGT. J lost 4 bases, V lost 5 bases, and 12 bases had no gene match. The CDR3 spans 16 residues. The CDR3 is CASSAVPGQVSYGYTF. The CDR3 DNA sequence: TGTGCCAGCAGTGCTGTTCCGGGACAGGTGTCCTATGGCTACACCTTC.

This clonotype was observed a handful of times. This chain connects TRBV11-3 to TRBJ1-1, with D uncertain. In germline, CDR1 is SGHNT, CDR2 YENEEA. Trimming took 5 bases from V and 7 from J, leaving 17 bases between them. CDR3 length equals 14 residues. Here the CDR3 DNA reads TGTGCCAGCAGCCCCAACGATGGGCTGGGTGAAGCTTTCTTT. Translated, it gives CASSPNDGLGEAFF.

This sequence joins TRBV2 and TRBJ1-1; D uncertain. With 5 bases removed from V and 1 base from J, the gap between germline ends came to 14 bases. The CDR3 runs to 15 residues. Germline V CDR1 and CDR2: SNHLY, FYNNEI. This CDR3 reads CASSPVSQRNTEAFF. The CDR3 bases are TGTGCCAGCAGTCCTGTATCCCAAAGGAACACTGAAGCTTTCTTT. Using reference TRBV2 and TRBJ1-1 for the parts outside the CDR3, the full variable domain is EPEVTQTPSHQVTQMGQEVILRCVPISNHLYFYWYRQILGQKVEFLVSFYNNEISEKSEIFDDQFSVERPDGSNFTLKIRSTKLEDSAMYFCASSPVSQRNTEAFFGQGTRLTVV.

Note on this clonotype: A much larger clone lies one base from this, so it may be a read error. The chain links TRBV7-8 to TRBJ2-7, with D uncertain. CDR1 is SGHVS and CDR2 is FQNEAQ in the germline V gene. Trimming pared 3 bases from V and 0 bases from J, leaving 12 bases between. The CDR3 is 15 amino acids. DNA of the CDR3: TGTGCCAGCAGCTTGGAACGGGCGAGCTCCTACGAGCAGTACTTC. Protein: CASSLERASSYEQYF.

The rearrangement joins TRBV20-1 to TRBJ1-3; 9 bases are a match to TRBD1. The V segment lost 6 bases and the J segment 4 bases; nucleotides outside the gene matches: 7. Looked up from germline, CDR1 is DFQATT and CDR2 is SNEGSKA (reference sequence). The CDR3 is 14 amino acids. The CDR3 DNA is TGCAGTGCCCCGGGACAGGGCCAGGGAAACACCATATATTTT. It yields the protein CSAPGQGQGNTIYF.

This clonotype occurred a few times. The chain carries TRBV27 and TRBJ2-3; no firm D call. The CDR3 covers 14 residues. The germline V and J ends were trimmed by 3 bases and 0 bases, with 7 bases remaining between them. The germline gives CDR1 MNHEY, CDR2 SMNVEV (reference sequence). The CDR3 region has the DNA TGTGCCAGCAGTTTTGTGGGTAGCACAGATACGCAGTATTTT. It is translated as CASSFVGSTDTQYF.